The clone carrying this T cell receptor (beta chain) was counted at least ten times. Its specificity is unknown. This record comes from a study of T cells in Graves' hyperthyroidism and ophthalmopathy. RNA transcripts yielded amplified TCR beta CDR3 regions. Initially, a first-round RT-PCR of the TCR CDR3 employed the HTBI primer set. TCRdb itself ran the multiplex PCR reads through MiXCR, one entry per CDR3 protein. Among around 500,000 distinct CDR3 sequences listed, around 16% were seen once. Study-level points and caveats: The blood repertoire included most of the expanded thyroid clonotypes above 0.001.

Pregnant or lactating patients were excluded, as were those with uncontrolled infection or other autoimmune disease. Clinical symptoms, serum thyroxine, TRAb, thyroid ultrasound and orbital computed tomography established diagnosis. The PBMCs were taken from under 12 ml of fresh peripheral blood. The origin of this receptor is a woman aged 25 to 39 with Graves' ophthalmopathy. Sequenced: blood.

The CDR3 reads CASSLRRWNTEAFF. The CDR3 DNA sequence: TGTGCCAGCAGCTTGCGACGGTGGAACACTGAAGCTTTCTTT. The rearrangement links TRBV11-2 to TRBJ1-1; no reliable D call. The germline CDR1 and CDR2 sequences are SGHAT and FQNNGV. The CDR3 length is 14 residues. V lost 3 bases and J 1 base, leaving 9 bases between the germline ends. Variable domain in full (rest from reference TRBV11-2 and TRBJ1-1): EAGVAQSPRYKIIEKRQSVAFWCNPISGHATLYWYQQILGQGPKLLIQFQNNGVVDDSQLPKDRFSAERLKGVDSTLKIQPAKLEDSAVYLCASSLRRWNTEAFFGQGTRLTVV.